This T cell receptor beta chain was sequenced in a study of blood T cell repertoires in COVID-19. Study-level information: The samples span acute and convalescent COVID-19 from the United States, Italy and Spain.

This CDR3 has 16 residues. Germline values: CDR1 SGDLS, CDR2 YYNGEE. V shed 1 base and J shed 0 bases, with 13 bases lying between them. Methods used by the authors: The authors estimated nucleated cell counts from reference gene primer amplification. Some clones are missing from TCRdb's copy, which holds only in-frame ones; the method was immunoSEQ multiplex PCR. V and J calls and clone size are as listed in that table; D and trimming were resolved from the DNA. The sample lists around 130,000 clones; roughly nine tenths were seen once. Enrollment of patients from Seattle took place during active infection, with longitudinal follow-up.

Sequences were obtained from peripheral blood. The chain links TRBV9 to TRBJ1-1; a weak D match, TRBD1 (6 bases). This TCR derives from a man aged 55 to 69 with COVID-19, enrolled during active disease. In DNA, the CDR3 is TGTGCCAGCAGCGTAAGGGCAGGGGCTTTGAACACTGAAGCTTTCTTT. This translates into CASSVRAGALNTEAFF.